What follows is one T cell receptor beta chain and its context. Its antigen has not been determined. Per-base qualities were not stored, and no clone one base away is much larger. Amplification of TCR beta CDR3 regions was carried out from RNA transcripts. The TCR CDR3 was subjected to a first round of RT-PCR using the HTBI primer set and the Qiagen OneStep RT-PCR kit. Libraries were constructed in a second round of multiplex PCR, after which size selection and purification were carried out. Sequencing of the libraries was done on an Illumina HiSeq2000 using paired-end 100 bp reads. Under the source paper's analysis protocol: SOAPnuke was used to process the raw data, removing reads that contained adapters or uncalled bases, had a mean Phred below 15, or lacked an exact match to the constant primer or identifier. COPE v1.2.5 was used to merge high-quality paired reads, and clonotypes were defined as unique nucleotide sequences. Clonotypes were aligned to IMGT TRBV, TRBD and TRBJ reference segments using MiTCR v1.1. The analysis included only V-J combinations with a frequency above 0.0001, which together covered approximately 99% of the repertoires. The TCS score was defined as the ratio of F50 (clonal expansion) to E x V (chaos), calculated using BLOSUM62-based TCRdist between CDR3 peptides within each V-J. Welch's t-statistics and random forest reduced around 520 V-J features to roughly 13, which were used in a naive Bayes classifier (R e1071). TCRdb trimmed the raw reads at Q25, called clones with MiXCR and kept productive beta chains. Identical CDR3 protein sequences are pooled into one entry, listed with their most common genes and DNA. The V and J calls were not made by the authors but by TCRdb's processing. For this sample the table gives around 690,000 distinct CDR3 sequences, of which around 16% were detected only once. The top ten hold 15% of the sample.

This sample was taken from a study of T cells in Graves' hyperthyroidism and ophthalmopathy (dated by TCRdb to the late 2010s). Regarding the complete study: Peripheral blood was collected at initial diagnosis, before any treatment. After blood sampling, hyperthyroidism patients were treated with methimazole at a starting dose of 30 mg daily, and ophthalmopathy patients were treated with high-dose intravenous methylprednisolone. The 85 to 100 discovery patients were randomly split 7:3 into training and test sets. A discovery cohort of about a hundred patients, 43 with Graves' ophthalmopathy and about 60 with stable Graves' hyperthyroidism, was used to find distinguishing TCR V-J signatures. The study also compared thyroid tissue and blood T-cell repertoires from several Graves' hyperthyroidism patients. Prospective prediction of ophthalmopathy was tested in an independent validation cohort of approximately 19 hyperthyroidism patients and roughly 16 patients who later progressed to ophthalmopathy. The paper reports TCR Vbeta CDR3 sequencing of 130 to 150 peripheral blood samples: approximately 43 ophthalmopathy, about 75 hyperthyroidism and around 17 progressor patients. The paper as a whole reports these results and caveats: Most expanded thyroid clonotypes (frequency above 0.001) were also found in blood, which suggests that blood repertoires may mirror thyroid immune responses. Sample size was not statistically predetermined, and blinding of investigators to group allocation was not performed. In cross-validation, a model built on a 13 V-J signature told ophthalmopathy apart from stable hyperthyroidism with less than 90% sensitivity and roughly 81% specificity, and in testing the same model reached 80%/75%. During validation, the model predicted progression to ophthalmopathy a median of around six months ahead of onset, with more than 60% sensitivity and 72% to 85% specificity.

Trimmed from V: 4 bases; trimmed from J: 4 bases; junction bases lacking a gene match: 11. From its cysteine to its phenylalanine, the CDR3 spans 17 amino acids. Just the 51-base CDR3 DNA is kept, in frame starting at base 1. CDR1 is given as SGHNT and CDR2 as YYREEE, both from the germline V gene (reference sequence). A patient counted as having stable Graves' hyperthyroidism if no progression to ophthalmopathy occurred over 18 months of follow-up. The hyperthyroidism patients were between 18 and 65 years old and newly diagnosed, with a disease duration of less than 2 months. Patients with uncontrolled infections, other autoimmune diseases, pregnancy or lactation were excluded. Diagnoses were established on the basis of clinical symptoms, serum thyroxine and TRAb, thyroid ultrasound, and orbital computed tomography. PBMCs were isolated from more than 9 ml of fresh peripheral blood by Ficoll-Paque density gradient centrifugation. Trizol reagent was used to extract total RNA, and RNA quality was then checked on an Agilent 2100 Bioanalyzer.

This TCR derives from a man over 45 with Graves' hyperthyroidism. Sequencing used blood. The V and J genes are TRBV5-4 and TRBJ1-1; 12 nucleotides in the junction match TRBD1. The bases are TGTGCCAGCAGCCTATCCGGGACAGGGGGCTCAGGCACTGAAGCTTTCTTT. Its translation is CASSLSGTGGSGTEAFF.